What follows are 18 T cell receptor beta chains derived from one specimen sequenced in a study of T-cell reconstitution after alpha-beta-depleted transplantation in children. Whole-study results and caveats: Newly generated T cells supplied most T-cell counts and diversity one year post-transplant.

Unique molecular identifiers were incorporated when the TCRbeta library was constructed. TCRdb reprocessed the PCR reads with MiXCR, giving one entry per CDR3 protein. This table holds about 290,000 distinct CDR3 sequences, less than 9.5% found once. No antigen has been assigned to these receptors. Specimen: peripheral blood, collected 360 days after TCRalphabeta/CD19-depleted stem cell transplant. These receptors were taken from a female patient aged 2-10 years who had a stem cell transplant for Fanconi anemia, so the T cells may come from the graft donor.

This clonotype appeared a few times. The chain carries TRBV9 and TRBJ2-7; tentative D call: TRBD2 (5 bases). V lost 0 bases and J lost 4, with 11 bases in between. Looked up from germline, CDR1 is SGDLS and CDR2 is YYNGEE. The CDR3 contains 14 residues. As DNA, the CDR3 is TGTGCCAGCAGCGTAGCGGAACCGGGATACGAGCAGTACTTC. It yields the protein CASSVAEPGYEQYF.

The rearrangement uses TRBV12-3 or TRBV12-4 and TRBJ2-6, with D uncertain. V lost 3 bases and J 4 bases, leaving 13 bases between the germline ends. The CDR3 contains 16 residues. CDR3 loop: CASSLGPGSGANVLTF. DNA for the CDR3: TGTGCCAGCAGTTTGGGCCCCGGCTCGGGGGCCAACGTCCTGACTTTC.

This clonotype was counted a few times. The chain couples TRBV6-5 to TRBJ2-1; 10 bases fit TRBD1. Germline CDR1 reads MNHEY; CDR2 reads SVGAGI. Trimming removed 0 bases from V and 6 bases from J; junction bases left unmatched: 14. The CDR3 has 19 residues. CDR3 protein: CASSYSIGLGTGVGNEQFF. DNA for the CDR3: TGTGCCAGCAGTTACTCGATAGGGTTAGGGACAGGGGTTGGCAATGAGCAGTTCTTC.

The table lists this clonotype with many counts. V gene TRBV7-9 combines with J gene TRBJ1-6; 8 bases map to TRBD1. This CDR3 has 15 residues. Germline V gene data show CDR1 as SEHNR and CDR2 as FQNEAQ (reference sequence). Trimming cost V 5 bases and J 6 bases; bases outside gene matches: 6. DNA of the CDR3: TGTGCCAGCAGCCCTCAGGGGGCTGGTAATTCACCCCTCCACTTT. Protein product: CASSPQGAGNSPLHF. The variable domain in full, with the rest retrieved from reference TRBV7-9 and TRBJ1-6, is DTGVSQNPRHKITKRGQNVTFRCDPISEHNRLYWYRQTLGQGPEFLTYFQNEAQLEKSRLLSDRFSAERPKGSFSTLEIQRTEQGDSAMYLCASSPQGAGNSPLHFGNGTRLTVT.

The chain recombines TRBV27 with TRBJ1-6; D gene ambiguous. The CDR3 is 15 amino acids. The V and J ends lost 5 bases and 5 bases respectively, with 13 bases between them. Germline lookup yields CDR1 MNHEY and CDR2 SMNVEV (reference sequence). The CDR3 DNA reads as TGTGCCAGCAGTGCCGACGGTTGGCATAATTCACCCCTCCACTTT. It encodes CASSADGWHNSPLHF.

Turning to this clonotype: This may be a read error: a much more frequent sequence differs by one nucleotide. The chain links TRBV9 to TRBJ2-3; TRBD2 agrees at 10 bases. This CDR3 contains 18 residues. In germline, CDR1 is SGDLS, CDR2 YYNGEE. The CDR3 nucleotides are TGTGCCAGCAGCGTAGGAGCGGGAGGGAATCAAGGAACAGAAACGCAGTATTTT. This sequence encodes CASSVGAGGNQGTETQYF.

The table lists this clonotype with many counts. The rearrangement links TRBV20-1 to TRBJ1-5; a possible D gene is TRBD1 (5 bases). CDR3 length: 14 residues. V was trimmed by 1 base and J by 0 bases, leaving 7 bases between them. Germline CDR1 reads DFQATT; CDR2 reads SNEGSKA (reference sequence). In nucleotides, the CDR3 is TGCAGTGCTAGAGTGGACAATAGCAATCAGCCCCAGCATTTT. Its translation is CSARVDNSNQPQHF.

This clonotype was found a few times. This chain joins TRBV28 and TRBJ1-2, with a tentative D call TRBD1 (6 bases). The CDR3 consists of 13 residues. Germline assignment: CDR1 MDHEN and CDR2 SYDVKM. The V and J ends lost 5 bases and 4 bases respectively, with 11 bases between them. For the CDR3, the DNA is TGTGCCAGCAGTAAGGGGGGGCTCTATGGCTACACCTTC. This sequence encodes CASSKGGLYGYTF.

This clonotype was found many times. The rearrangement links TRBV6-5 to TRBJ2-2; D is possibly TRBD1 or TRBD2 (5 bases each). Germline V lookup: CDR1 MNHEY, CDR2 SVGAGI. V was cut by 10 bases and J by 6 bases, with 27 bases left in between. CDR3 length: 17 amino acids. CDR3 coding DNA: TGTGCCACCGCCATACCGGGACCTATAGAAGGGGCCGGGGAGCTGTTTTTT. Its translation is CATAIPGPIEGAGELFF.

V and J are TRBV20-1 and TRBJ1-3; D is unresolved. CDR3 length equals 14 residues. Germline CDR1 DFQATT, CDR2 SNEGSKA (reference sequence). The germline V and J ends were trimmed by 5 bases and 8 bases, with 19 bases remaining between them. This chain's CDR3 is CSADAGLLGDTIYF. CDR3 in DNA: TGCAGTGCTGACGCAGGATTATTGGGAGACACCATATATTTT.

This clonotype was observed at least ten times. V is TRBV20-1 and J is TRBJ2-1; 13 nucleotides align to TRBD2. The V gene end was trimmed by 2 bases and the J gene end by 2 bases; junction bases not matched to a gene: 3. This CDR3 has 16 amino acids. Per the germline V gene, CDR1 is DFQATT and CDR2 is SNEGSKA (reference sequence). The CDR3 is CSARRTSGRTYNEQFF. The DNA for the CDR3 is TGCAGTGCTAGAAGGACTAGCGGGAGAACCTACAATGAGCAGTTCTTC.

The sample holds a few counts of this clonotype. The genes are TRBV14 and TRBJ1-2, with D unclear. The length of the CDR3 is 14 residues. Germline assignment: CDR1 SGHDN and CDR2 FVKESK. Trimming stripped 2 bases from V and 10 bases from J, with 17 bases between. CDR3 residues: CASSQLRHAPVYTF. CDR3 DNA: TGTGCCAGCAGCCAATTGCGGCACGCGCCCGTCTACACCTTC.

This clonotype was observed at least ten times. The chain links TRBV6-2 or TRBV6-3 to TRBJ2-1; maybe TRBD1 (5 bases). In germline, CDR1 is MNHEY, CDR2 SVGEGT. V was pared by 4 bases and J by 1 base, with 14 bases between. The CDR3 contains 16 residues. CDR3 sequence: CASSFRGLGSYNEQFF. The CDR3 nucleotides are TGTGCCAGCAGTTTTAGGGGTTTAGGGTCCTACAATGAGCAGTTCTTC.

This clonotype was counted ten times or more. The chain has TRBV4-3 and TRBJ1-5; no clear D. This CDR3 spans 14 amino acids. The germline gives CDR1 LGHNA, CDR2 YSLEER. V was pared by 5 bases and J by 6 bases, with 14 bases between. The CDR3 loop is CASSSIISGQPQHF. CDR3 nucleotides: TGCGCCAGCAGCTCAATCATTTCCGGTCAGCCCCAGCATTTT.

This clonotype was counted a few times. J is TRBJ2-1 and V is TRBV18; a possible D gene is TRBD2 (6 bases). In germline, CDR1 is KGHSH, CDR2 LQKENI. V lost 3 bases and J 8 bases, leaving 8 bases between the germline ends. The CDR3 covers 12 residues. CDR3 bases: TGTGCCAGCTCACCCTCGGGGGATGAGCAGTTCTTC. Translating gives CASSPSGDEQFF.

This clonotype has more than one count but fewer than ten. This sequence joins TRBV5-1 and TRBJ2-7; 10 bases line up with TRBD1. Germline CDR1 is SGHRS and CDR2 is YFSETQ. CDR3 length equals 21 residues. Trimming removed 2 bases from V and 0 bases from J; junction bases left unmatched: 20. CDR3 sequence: CASSFFLPRQGAQPSSYEQYF. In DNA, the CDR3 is TGCGCCAGCAGCTTTTTTCTCCCGCGACAGGGGGCGCAACCGAGCTCCTACGAGCAGTACTTC.

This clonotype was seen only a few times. CDR3 protein: CASSWAGGSTDTQYF. The CDR3, as DNA: TGCGCCAGCAGCTGGGCGGGGGGGAGCACAGATACGCAGTATTTT. The chain carries TRBV10-2 and TRBJ2-3, with TRBD2 matching over 9 bases. Looked up from germline, CDR1 is WSHSY and CDR2 is SAAADI. The J segment lost 0 bases and the V segment lost 6 bases, leaving 4 bases of the junction unmatched. CDR3 length equals 15 residues.

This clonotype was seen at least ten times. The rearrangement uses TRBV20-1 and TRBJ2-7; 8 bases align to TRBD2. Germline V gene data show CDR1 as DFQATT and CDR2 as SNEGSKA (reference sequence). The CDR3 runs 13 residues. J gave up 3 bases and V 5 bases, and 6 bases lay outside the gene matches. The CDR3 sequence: CSAAIAGRYEQYF. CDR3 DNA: TGCAGTGCTGCTATAGCGGGACGCTACGAGCAGTACTTC.